These 19 T cell receptor beta chains share one sample of origin, sequenced in a study of cytomegalovirus exposure and HLA in healthy donors. Vbeta (60) and Jbeta (13) primers were used in the PCR. Libraries were prepared by immunoSEQ multiplex PCR; TCRdb keeps only in-frame clonotypes and omits some of them. The sample has 77,000 or so clones, more than 65% seen once. The source material was PBMCs. The receptor source for this set is a man aged 65 to 79 in good health and CMV-seropositive.

CDR3 residues: CASSPRVGGNNEQFF. CDR3 nucleotides: TGTGCCAGCAGTCCCCGGGTCGGAGGAAACAATGAGCAGTTCTTC. The chain combines TRBV28 with TRBJ2-1; D perhaps matches TRBD2 (5 bases). CDR3 size: 15 residues. CDR1 and CDR2 from the germline V gene are MDHEN and SYDVKM. Trimming pared 5 bases from V and 5 bases from J, leaving 16 bases between.

This clone was found once. The rearrangement joins TRBV6-5 to TRBJ1-2; 9 nucleotides align to TRBD1. Trimming at V came to 7 bases and at J to 4 bases, leaving 4 bases not matched to a gene. Germline V gene sequence: CDR1 MNHEY, CDR2 SVGAGI. The CDR3 consists of 13 residues. The CDR3 nucleotides read TGTGCCAGCAAACAACAGGGGGCCTATGGCTACACCTTC. It is translated as CASKQQGAYGYTF.

This chain joins TRBV9 and TRBJ2-7; 12 bases map to TRBD2. The CDR3 sequence is 15 residues long. Germline V gene data show CDR1 as SGDLS and CDR2 as YYNGEE. V gave up 4 bases and J gave up 5 bases; unmatched junction bases: 7. In DNA form, the CDR3 reads TGTGCCAGCAGCCCCCGACTAGCGGGAGTGGACGAGCAGTACTTC. This sequence encodes CASSPRLAGVDEQYF.

The rearrangement joins TRBV9 to TRBJ2-7; D may be TRBD1 (5 bases). Per the germline V gene, CDR1 is SGDLS and CDR2 is YYNGEE. V was shortened by 1 base and J by 4 bases, with 12 bases between the two germline ends. The CDR3 spans 14 residues. CDR3 bases: TGTGCCAGCAGCGTAACCGGGCAGGGTTACGAGCAGTACTTC. Translation gives CASSVTGQGYEQYF.

A note on this clone: Mismatch with germline at one junction end may stem from a read error. V gene TRBV7-7 combines with J gene TRBJ2-5; 7 bases match TRBD1. The V gene's germline CDR1 is SSHAT and CDR2 FNYEAQ (reference sequence). CDR3 length: 14 amino acids. CDR3 nucleotide sequence: TGTGCTAGCAGCTCGACAGGGCCTGGGGAGACCCAGTACTTC. It codes for CASSSTGPGETQYF.

V gene TRBV18 combines with J gene TRBJ2-3; 11 nucleotides agree with TRBD2. Germline V lookup: CDR1 KGHSH, CDR2 LQKENI. This CDR3 region has 16 residues. V lost 0 bases, J lost 2 bases, and 1 base stayed unmatched. In DNA, the CDR3 is TGTGCCAGCTCACCACCGGGACTAGCGGCCACAGATACGCAGTATTTT. Translation gives CASSPPGLAATDTQYF.

This clone was counted only a few times. The chain joins TRBV19 to TRBJ1-5, with D hard to call. Germline V gene lookup returns CDR1 LNHDA and CDR2 SQIVND (reference sequence). V lost 7 bases to trimming and J lost 0 bases, with 13 bases between them. The CDR3 sequence is 15 residues long. CDR3 nucleotide sequence: TGTGCCAGTACCAATGGCCCGTTTAGCAATCAGCCCCAGCATTTT. Amino acid sequence: CASTNGPFSNQPQHF.

This clone was seen only once. This chain links TRBV29-1 with TRBJ2-5; D remains unclear. The ends were cut back, 7 bases at V and 4 bases at J, with 13 bases in the middle. The CDR3 is 12 amino acids. The germline CDR1 and CDR2 sequences are SQVTM and ANQGSEA. The CDR3 DNA reads TGCAGCGCAGATTATTCTGCAGAGACCCAGTACTTC. Translated: CSADYSAETQYF.

For the CDR3, the DNA is TGCAGCGTCGGACAGGGGGCGCTTGAGACCCAGTACTTC. This codes for CSVGQGALETQYF. This rearrangement joins TRBV29-1 to TRBJ2-5; 11 nucleotides agree with TRBD1. Germline assignment: CDR1 SQVTM and CDR2 ANQGSEA. The CDR3 sequence is 13 residues long. V lost 6 bases to trimming and J lost 5 bases; unmatched junction nucleotides: 5.

V and J are TRBV4-1 and TRBJ2-3; 11 nucleotides line up with TRBD2. The V gene end was trimmed by 4 bases and the J gene end by 6 bases; junction bases not matched to a gene: 12. The CDR3 extends over 17 amino acids. Germline-derived CDR1 and CDR2 are MGHRA and YSYEKL. The CDR3 DNA is TGCGCCAGCAGCCTCGAGGGGACTAGCGGCCCTAGGGATACGCAGTATTTT. Amino acids: CASSLEGTSGPRDTQYF.

CDR3 DNA: TGTGCCAGCAGAAGACAGGCCTCGAACACTGAAGCTTTCTTT. Its protein is CASRRQASNTEAFF. V gene TRBV2 combines with J gene TRBJ1-1; possible D gene TRBD1, 6 bases. The CDR3 runs to 14 residues. V was cut by 6 bases and J by 1 base, with 12 bases left in between. Germline V CDR1 and CDR2: SNHLY, FYNNEI.

The CDR3 DNA is TGCGCCAGCAGCCAAGATAGGGGAGGGACAGGGAGTGAAAAACTGTTTTTT. This translates into CASSQDRGGTGSEKLFF. J is TRBJ1-4 and V is TRBV4-1, with TRBD1 matching over 9 bases. V trimming: 0 bases; J trimming: 7 bases; junction bases outside the gene matches: 9. Germline V gives CDR1 MGHRA, CDR2 YSYEKL. This CDR3 spans 17 amino acids.

V usage is TRBV30 and J usage is TRBJ2-2, with TRBD2 matching 7 bases. The CDR3 contains 17 residues. Losses at the gene ends were 2 bases for V and 0 bases for J; bases not matched to a gene: 9. Looked up from germline, CDR1 is GTSNPN and CDR2 is SVGIG (reference sequence). The CDR3 coding sequence is TGTGCCTGGAGTCCTTCCAAGGGACTACCGAACACCGGGGAGCTGTTTTTT. This sequence encodes CAWSPSKGLPNTGELFF.

The rearrangement uses TRBV10-2 and TRBJ2-7, with D possibly matching TRBD2 (5 bases). The V end lost 3 bases, the J end lost 2 bases, and 11 bases lay between the germline ends. This CDR3 contains 14 residues. The germline V gene encodes CDR1 WSHSY and CDR2 SAAADI. This CDR3 reads CASSESGDTYEQYF. The DNA of the CDR3 is TGCGCCAGCAGTGAAAGCGGCGATACCTACGAGCAGTACTTC.

V gene TRBV6-4 combines with J gene TRBJ2-1; 7 bases are shared with TRBD2. The V segment lost 9 bases and the J segment 5 bases; nucleotides outside the gene matches: 7. The CDR3 has 13 residues. CDR1 and CDR2 (germline): MRHNA, SNTAGT. CDR3 sequence: CASASGPNNEQFF. CDR3 DNA sequence: TGTGCCAGTGCTAGCGGACCAAACAATGAGCAGTTCTTC.

The rearrangement uses TRBV6-6 and TRBJ2-6, with a weak D call TRBD2 (5 bases). V lost 2 bases, J lost 2 bases, and 10 bases lay in between. CDR1 and CDR2 (germline): MNHNY, SVGAGI (reference sequence). This CDR3 has 16 amino acids. The CDR3 spells CASSYGLGTGANVLTF. The CDR3 nucleotides are TGTGCCAGCAGTTACGGGCTCGGGACTGGGGCCAACGTCCTGACTTTC.

V and J are TRBV29-1 and TRBJ2-7, with 10 bases fitting TRBD1. The germline gives CDR1 SQVTM, CDR2 ANQGSEA. The CDR3 runs to 15 residues. Trimming took 2 bases from V and 5 from J; bases not matched to a gene: 9. The CDR3 loop reads CSVERTGGIGDEQYF. CDR3 DNA: TGCAGCGTTGAAAGGACAGGGGGGATCGGCGACGAGCAGTACTTC.

The V call is TRBV19, the J call TRBJ2-3, with 9 bases identical to TRBD1. Unmatched junction bases numbered 10, after V lost 6 bases and J lost 6 bases. Germline CDR1 is LNHDA and CDR2 is SQIVND (reference sequence). CDR3 length: 15 residues. The CDR3 protein is CASREQGAYDDTQYF. DNA for the CDR3: TGTGCCAGTAGAGAACAGGGGGCGTACGATGATACGCAGTATTTT.

CDR3 sequence: CASSLGAGVGEKLFF. The DNA of the CDR3 is TGTGCCAGCAGTTTAGGGGCGGGAGTAGGTGAAAAACTGTTTTTT. The genes are TRBV28 and TRBJ1-4, with D perhaps matching TRBD1 (5 bases). Trimming took 2 bases from V and 7 from J, leaving 14 bases between them. The CDR3 totals 15 residues. Germline CDR1 MDHEN, CDR2 SYDVKM. The complete variable domain, with remaining parts taken from reference TRBV28 and TRBJ1-4, reads DVKVTQSSRYLVKRTGEKVFLECVQDMDHENMFWYRQDPGLGLRLIYFSYDVKMKEKGDIPEGYSVSREKKERFSLILESASTNQTSMYLCASSLGAGVGEKLFFGSGTQLSVL.